The present entry profiles one TCR beta chain with its context. No antigen is known for it. TCRdb redid the calling of the RT-PCR reads with MiXCR, one entry per CDR3 protein. The sample consists of approximately 700,000 distinct CDR3 sequences, approximately 15% of them appearing once. The record originates from a study of response to subunit inactivated influenza vaccine. This CDR3 region has 16 residues. The germline V gene has CDR1 MNHEY and CDR2 SVGAGI. Trimming cost V 0 bases and J 6 bases, with 15 bases left between them. Findings and caveats of the study: The authors proposed limited new T cell recruitment per seasonal influenza vaccination.

The chain uses TRBV6-5 and TRBJ1-5, with TRBD1 as a possible D gene (5 bases). This clonotype originated in a man aged 50-59 years who received an inactivated influenza vaccine. The sample consisted of PBMCs from blood, taken about 14 days before vaccination. The CDR3: CASSYSYGGESQPQHF. The CDR3 DNA reads as TGTGCCAGCAGTTACTCGTATGGGGGGGAGAGTCAGCCCCAGCATTTT.